One and the same sample provided the 27 T cell receptor beta chains below, sequenced in a study of cytomegalovirus exposure and HLA in healthy donors. A multiplex PCR was run with 60 Vbeta primers and 13 Jbeta primers. The repertoire was sequenced with immunoSEQ multiplex PCR; TCRdb's copy has only in-frame clones and lacks some. The data contain around 120,000 clones, roughly 80% of them singletons. The sample consisted of PBMCs. These receptors came from a man in his 60s in good health and CMV-seropositive.

The chain has TRBV5-1 and TRBJ1-4; no reliable D call. Trimming left V 0 bases short and J 8 bases short, with 17 bases between. Germline V gives CDR1 SGHRS, CDR2 YFSETQ. The CDR3 contains 16 residues. CDR3 coding DNA: TGCGCCAGCAGCTTGGGGCCTGGAGCTGCGCGGGAAAAACTGTTTTTT. It is translated as CASSLGPGAAREKLFF.

This clone was counted once. J is TRBJ2-7 and V is TRBV6-1; 10 positions match TRBD1. With V trimmed by 3 bases and J by 4 bases, 6 bases remained unmatched. CDR3 size: 15 residues. Germline V CDR1 and CDR2: MNHNS, SASEGT. CDR3 nucleotides: TGTGCCAGCAGTGAGCCGGGACAGGGGACGTACGAGCAGTACTTC. This codes for CASSEPGQGTYEQYF.

This sequence joins TRBV9 and TRBJ1-1; D possibly corresponds to TRBD1 (5 bases). V shed 3 bases and J shed 5 bases, with 11 bases lying between them. The CDR3 has 13 residues. Germline CDR1 is SGDLS and CDR2 is YYNGEE. The CDR3 bases are TGTGCCAGCAGCGCCAAGGAGGGGACTGAAGCTTTCTTT. Residues: CASSAKEGTEAFF.

The chain has TRBV5-1 and TRBJ2-7, with D possibly TRBD1 on 5 matching bases. Trimming left V 0 bases short and J 4 bases short, with 11 bases between. The germline V gene encodes CDR1 SGHRS and CDR2 YFSETQ. The CDR3 runs to 14 residues. The CDR3 protein is CASSLDQGFYEQYF. The CDR3 DNA sequence: TGCGCCAGCAGCTTGGACCAGGGTTTTTACGAGCAGTACTTC.

The chain uses TRBV5-1 and TRBJ1-2; 9 bases agree with TRBD1. This CDR3 has 17 residues. V dropped 0 bases and J dropped 8; count of bases not matched to a gene: 14. CDR1 SGHRS and CDR2 YFSETQ come from the germline V gene. CDR3 sequence: CASSLVGQGTGSAGYTF. The DNA for the CDR3 is TGCGCCAGCAGCTTGGTAGGGCAGGGGACAGGGTCGGCCGGCTACACCTTC.

The V and J genes are TRBV4-2 and TRBJ1-1; the match to TRBD1 covers 8 bases. This CDR3 is 15 amino acids long. J was trimmed by 3 bases and V by 4 bases; bases with no gene match: 7. The V gene's germline CDR1 is LGHNA and CDR2 YNFKEQ. CDR3 in DNA: TGTGCCAGCAGCCCCGACAGGGGTAAGTACACTGAAGCTTTCTTT. Translation gives CASSPDRGKYTEAFF.

The rearrangement joins TRBV30 to TRBJ2-3; D possibly corresponds to TRBD2 (6 bases). Germline CDR1 reads GTSNPN; CDR2 reads SVGIG (reference sequence). V was trimmed by 8 bases and J by 2 bases, leaving 14 bases between them. This CDR3 has 13 residues. CDR3 bases: TGTGCCCGGCGGGACTCCTTCACAGATACGCAGTATTTT. It specifies CARRDSFTDTQYF.

The chain uses TRBV18 and TRBJ1-4, with a possible D match to TRBD1 (5 bases). CDR1 is KGHSH, CDR2 LQKENI, per germline. Trimming pared 2 bases from V and 4 bases from J, leaving 11 bases between. The CDR3 loop spans 15 amino acids. This CDR3 is CASSPGRQGNEKLFF. In nucleotides, the CDR3 is TGTGCCAGCTCACCAGGGCGGCAGGGTAATGAAAAACTGTTTTTT.

The chain combines TRBV7-8 with TRBJ2-7; TRBD1 is a possible D gene (7 bases). Between the trimmed V and J ends, which lost 5 bases and 3 bases, there was a span of 14 bases. Per germline, CDR1 SGHVS and CDR2 FQNEAQ. This CDR3 contains 14 residues. Written as DNA, the CDR3 is TGTGCCAGCAGCCAGGGAGGACAGGTCTACGAGCAGTACTTC. Amino acid sequence: CASSQGGQVYEQYF.

The rearrangement joins TRBV5-6 to TRBJ2-1; 7 bases are a match to TRBD2. The germline gives CDR1 SGHDT, CDR2 YYEEEE. V was pared by 0 bases and J by 6 bases, with 6 bases of the junction left unmatched. CDR3 length: 15 amino acids. The CDR3 spells CASSLGLRETNEQFF. CDR3 nucleotide sequence: TGTGCCAGCAGCTTGGGGTTGCGGGAGACCAATGAGCAGTTCTTC.

The V call is TRBV5-6, the J call TRBJ2-3; 10 bases line up with TRBD1. In germline, CDR1 is SGHDT, CDR2 YYEEEE. The CDR3 is made up of 17 amino acids. V dropped 3 bases and J dropped 3; count of bases not matched to a gene: 10. CDR3 sequence (DNA): TGTGCCAGCAGCTCGGGGGTCCGGACAGGGGGGACAGATACGCAGTATTTT. It specifies CASSSGVRTGGTDTQYF.

This chain joins TRBV25-1 and TRBJ2-3; 7 nucleotides line up with TRBD1. This CDR3 is built from 13 residues. Unmatched junction bases numbered 4, after V lost 8 bases and J lost 2 bases. Looked up from germline, CDR1 is MGHDK and CDR2 is SYGVNS. CDR3 sequence reads: CASPGQFTDTQYF. The DNA of the CDR3 is TGTGCCAGCCCGGGACAGTTCACAGATACGCAGTATTTT. The full variable domain, completed using reference TRBV25-1 and TRBJ2-3, is EADIYQTPRYLVIGTGKKITLECSQTMGHDKMYWYQQDPGMELHLIHYSYGVNSTEKGDLSSESTVSRIRTEHFPLTLESARPSHTSQYLCASPGQFTDTQYFGPGTRLTVL.

This clone was picked up one time. V is TRBV10-3 and J is TRBJ2-7; TRBD2 is a possible D gene (5 bases). Germline V lookup: CDR1 ENHRY, CDR2 SYGVKD. Trimming left V 6 bases short and J 2 bases short, with 14 bases between. This CDR3 spans 14 amino acids. The CDR3 here is CAISERAGPYEQYF. CDR3 bases: TGTGCCATCAGCGAGAGGGCGGGTCCCTACGAGCAGTACTTC.

The V and J genes are TRBV9 and TRBJ1-1; TRBD1 matches 8 bases. V was pared by 3 bases and J by 4 bases, with 5 bases of the junction left unmatched. The germline V gene has CDR1 SGDLS and CDR2 YYNGEE. The CDR3 is 14 amino acids. The CDR3 spells CASSADRDITEAFF. CDR3 in DNA: TGTGCCAGCAGCGCGGACAGGGACATCACTGAAGCTTTCTTT.

The V gene is TRBV10-1, the J gene TRBJ2-3; no definite D call. Deletions cut 3 bases from V and 2 bases from J, with 9 bases between. CDR3 size: 14 residues. Germline values: CDR1 WNHNN, CDR2 SYGVQD (reference sequence). The CDR3 region is CASSEQANTDTQYF. The CDR3 DNA follows: TGCGCCAGCAGTGAACAAGCGAACACAGATACGCAGTATTTT.

This rearrangement joins TRBV10-3 to TRBJ1-2; 7 bases fit TRBD1. CDR1 and CDR2 from the germline V gene are ENHRY and SYGVKD. The CDR3 extends over 13 amino acids. The V segment lost 8 bases and the J segment 2 bases; nucleotides outside the gene matches: 5. This CDR3 is CAIAATGNYGYTF. CDR3 DNA sequence: TGTGCCATCGCTGCGACAGGGAACTATGGCTACACCTTC.

This rearrangement joins TRBV5-1 to TRBJ2-2, with 11 positions matching TRBD1. V was pared by 4 bases and J by 6 bases, with 8 bases of the junction left unmatched. CDR3 length: 16 residues. Germline values: CDR1 SGHRS, CDR2 YFSETQ. Here the CDR3 DNA reads TGCGCCAGCAGCGGGATGGGACAGGGGGTATCCGGGGAGCTGTTTTTT. Translated: CASSGMGQGVSGELFF.

The gene calls are TRBV18 and TRBJ2-5; D unclear. Trimming removed 0 bases from V and 4 bases from J, with 6 bases in between. Germline CDR1 reads KGHSH; CDR2 reads LQKENI. This CDR3 spans 13 amino acids. Written as DNA, the CDR3 is TGTGCCAGCTCACCACCGGCGGTAGAGACCCAGTACTTC. It specifies CASSPPAVETQYF.

This clone was observed a few times. The chain recombines TRBV7-2 with TRBJ2-7, with D maybe TRBD2 (7 bases). Trimming removed 3 bases at V and 0 bases at J, with 9 bases between. This CDR3 contains 14 residues. CDR1 is SGHTA, CDR2 FQGNSA, per germline. CDR3 amino acids: CASSFAGASYEQYF. CDR3 in DNA: TGTGCCAGCAGCTTCGCGGGGGCCTCCTACGAGCAGTACTTC.

The J gene is TRBJ1-1, the V gene TRBV5-1; D unclear. V lost 0 bases to trimming and J lost 3 bases, with 12 bases between them. There are 15 residues in the CDR3. Germline assignment: CDR1 SGHRS and CDR2 YFSETQ. Here the CDR3 DNA reads TGCGCCAGCAGCTTGGAGAGGGTCGGGGACACTGAAGCTTTCTTT. It yields the protein CASSLERVGDTEAFF.

This clone came up a few times. This chain connects TRBV6-6 to TRBJ1-2; the D is unclear. CDR1 is MNHNY and CDR2 is SVGAGI in the germline V gene (reference sequence). The V gene lost 8 bases and the J gene lost 4 bases, with 17 bases spanning the gap. CDR3 length equals 14 residues. Written as DNA, the CDR3 is TGTGCCAGCGTACCAGGCTATCCGAGCTATGGCTACACCTTC. Translated: CASVPGYPSYGYTF.

The chain joins TRBV18 to TRBJ1-2, with D unclear. Germline-derived CDR1 and CDR2 are KGHSH and LQKENI. This CDR3 has 13 residues. Trimming removed 1 base from V and 3 bases from J, with 6 bases in between. The CDR3 coding sequence is TGTGCCAGCTCACCACGGACTGACTATGGCTACACCTTC. Residues: CASSPRTDYGYTF. The variable domain in full, completed from reference TRBV18 and TRBJ1-2, reads NAGVMQNPRHLVRRRGQEARLRCSPMKGHSHVYWYRQLPEEGLKFMVYLQKENIIDESGMPKERFSAEFPKEGPSILRIQQVVRGDSAAYFCASSPRTDYGYTFGSGTRLTVV.

In this sample, this clone turned up a few times. The rearrangement links TRBV25-1 to TRBJ1-3; tentatively, D is TRBD1 (6 bases). Deletions cut 8 bases from V and 5 bases from J, with 10 bases between. The V gene's germline CDR1 is MGHDK and CDR2 SYGVNS. The length of the CDR3 is 12 residues. The CDR3 here is CASGGQRNTIYF. The CDR3 bases are TGTGCCAGCGGGGGCCAGCGAAACACCATATATTTT.

This clone is a singleton in its sample. This sequence joins TRBV30 and TRBJ2-3; 8 bases line up with TRBD1. Trimming removed 2 bases from V and 7 bases from J; junction bases left unmatched: 8. The CDR3 is 14 amino acids. CDR1 and CDR2 (germline): GTSNPN, SVGIG (reference sequence). CDR3 nucleotide sequence: TGTGCCTGGAGTTTGGGACAGGTTACTCATACGCAGTATTTT. As protein: CAWSLGQVTHTQYF.

This clone was seen a handful of times. The gene calls are TRBV28 and TRBJ1-3; D not certain. The germline CDR1 and CDR2 sequences are MDHEN and SYDVKM. This CDR3 is built from 12 residues. V was shortened by 6 bases and J by 3 bases, with 6 bases between the two germline ends. The CDR3 protein is CASSAFGNTIYF. The CDR3 DNA reads TGTGCCAGCAGCGCGTTTGGAAACACCATATATTTT.

This clone was observed a few times. The gene calls are TRBV7-9 and TRBJ2-7, with 9 bases identical to TRBD1. The CDR3 extends over 16 amino acids. From germline, CDR1 is SEHNR and CDR2 FQNEAQ (reference sequence). The V gene end was trimmed by 3 bases and the J gene end by 0 bases; junction bases not matched to a gene: 6. The DNA for the CDR3 is TGTGCCAGCAGCTTGGTCGGGGGACAGGGCTCCTACGAGCAGTACTTC. Amino acids: CASSLVGGQGSYEQYF.

The V and J genes are TRBV7-3 and TRBJ2-7; the match to TRBD1 covers 8 bases. The J segment lost 6 bases and the V segment lost 3 bases, leaving 10 bases of the junction unmatched. Germline V gene data show CDR1 as SGHTA and CDR2 as FQGTGA. The CDR3 runs to 15 residues. CDR3 amino acids: CASSFGPGGMTEQYF. CDR3 bases: TGTGCCAGCAGCTTCGGCCCAGGGGGCATGACCGAGCAGTACTTC.